Shown below are 5 T cell receptor beta chains from a single sample sequenced in a study of CD8+ T cells in alopecia areata. RNA was isolated and reverse transcribed to cDNA, the sequencing template. Clones were sequenced by immunoSEQ multiplex PCR, and TCRdb holds only the in-frame ones, with some missing. Counted here are roughly 140,000 clones, roughly 60% occurring once; the ten biggest clones make up less than 40%. Sequenced input: CD8+ T cells sorted from blood. All receptors derive from a human donor in good health.

The sample holds a few counts of this clone. This chain links TRBV15 with TRBJ1-4; D unresolved. Germline V gene data show CDR1 as LNHNV and CDR2 as YYDKDF (reference sequence). V shed 1 base and J shed 3 bases, with 6 bases lying between them. CDR3 length: 14 residues. CDR3 amino acids: CATSRVASNEKLFF. The CDR3 region has the DNA TGTGCCACCAGCAGAGTGGCTTCTAATGAAAAACTGTTTTTT.

The chain employs TRBV25-1 and TRBJ2-1, with 10 positions matching TRBD2. Losses at the gene ends were 4 bases for V and 1 base for J; bases not matched to a gene: 10. Germline loops: CDR1 MGHDK, CDR2 SYGVNS. The CDR3 sequence is 18 residues long. CDR3 loop: CASSGSGRPFPSYNEQFF. The CDR3 region has the DNA TGTGCCAGCAGTGGTAGCGGGAGGCCTTTCCCTTCCTACAATGAGCAGTTCTTC.

The chain is built from TRBV27 and TRBJ2-1; 10 bases match TRBD2. Germline V lookup: CDR1 MNHEY, CDR2 SMNVEV (reference sequence). CDR3 length equals 15 residues. V lost 2 bases to trimming and J lost 4 bases; unmatched junction nucleotides: 2. This CDR3 is CASSLGLAVYNEQFF. The CDR3 nucleotides read TGTGCCAGCAGTTTAGGACTAGCGGTTTACAATGAGCAGTTCTTC.

The chain couples TRBV6-5 to TRBJ2-3; D is perhaps TRBD1 or TRBD2 (6 bases each). The CDR3 totals 15 residues. V was shortened by 5 bases and J by 2 bases, with 14 bases between the two germline ends. The germline V gene encodes CDR1 MNHEY and CDR2 SVGAGI. The chain's CDR3 is CASSTGGPDTDTQYF. Written as DNA, the CDR3 is TGTGCCAGCAGTACCGGGGGCCCGGACACAGATACGCAGTATTTT.

The CDR3 reads CASSLVGEQYF. CDR3 nucleotide sequence: TGTGCCAGCAGCTTAGTCGGGGAACAGTACTTC. The gene calls are TRBV11-2 and TRBJ2-5; D possibly corresponds to TRBD2 (5 bases). This CDR3 region has 11 residues. V dropped 1 base and J dropped 11 bases, with 8 bases sitting between them. The germline V gene encodes CDR1 SGHAT and CDR2 FQNNGV.